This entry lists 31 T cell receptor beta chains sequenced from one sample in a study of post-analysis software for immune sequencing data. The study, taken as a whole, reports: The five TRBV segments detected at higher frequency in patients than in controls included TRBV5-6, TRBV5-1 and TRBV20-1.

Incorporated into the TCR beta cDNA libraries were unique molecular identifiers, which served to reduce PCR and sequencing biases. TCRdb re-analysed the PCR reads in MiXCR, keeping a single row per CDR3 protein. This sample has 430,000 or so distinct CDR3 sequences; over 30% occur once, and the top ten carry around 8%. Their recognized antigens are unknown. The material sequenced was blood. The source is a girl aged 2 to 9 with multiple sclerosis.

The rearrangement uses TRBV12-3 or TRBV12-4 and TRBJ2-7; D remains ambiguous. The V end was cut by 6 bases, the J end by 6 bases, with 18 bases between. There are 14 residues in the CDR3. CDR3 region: CASSPNAGSREQYF. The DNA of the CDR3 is TGTGCCAGCAGCCCAAACGCCGGGTCGCGCGAGCAGTACTTC.

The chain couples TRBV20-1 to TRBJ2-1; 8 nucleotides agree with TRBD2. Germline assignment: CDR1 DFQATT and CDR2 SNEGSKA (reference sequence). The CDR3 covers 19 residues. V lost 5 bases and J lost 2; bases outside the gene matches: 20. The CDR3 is CSAESGAGVPEGAYNEQFF. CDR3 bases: TGCAGTGCTGAATCGGGAGCGGGGGTGCCCGAAGGGGCCTACAATGAGCAGTTCTTC.

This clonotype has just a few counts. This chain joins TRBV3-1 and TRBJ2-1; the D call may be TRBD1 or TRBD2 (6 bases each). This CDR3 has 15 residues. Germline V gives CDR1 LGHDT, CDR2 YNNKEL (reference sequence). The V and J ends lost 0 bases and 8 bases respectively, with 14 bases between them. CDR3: CASSQDSEGGDEQFF. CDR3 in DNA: TGTGCCAGCAGCCAAGATTCGGAGGGGGGCGATGAGCAGTTCTTC.

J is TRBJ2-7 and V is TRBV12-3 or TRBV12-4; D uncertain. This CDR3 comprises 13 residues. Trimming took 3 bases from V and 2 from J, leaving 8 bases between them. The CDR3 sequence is CASSFWTTYEQYF. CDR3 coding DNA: TGTGCCAGCAGTTTCTGGACCACCTACGAGCAGTACTTC.

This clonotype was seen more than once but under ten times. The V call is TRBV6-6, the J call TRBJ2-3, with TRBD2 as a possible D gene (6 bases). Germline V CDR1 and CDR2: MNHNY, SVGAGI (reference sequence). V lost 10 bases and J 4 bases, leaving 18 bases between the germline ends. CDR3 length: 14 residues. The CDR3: CATTQRAQADTQYF. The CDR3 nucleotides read TGTGCCACGACCCAGCGGGCCCAGGCAGATACGCAGTATTTT.

CDR3 DNA: TGTGCCGTCACGGGTGGAGAGAACTATGGCTACACCTTC. As protein: CAVTGGENYGYTF. V is TRBV10-3 and J is TRBJ1-2; D remains ambiguous. Looked up from germline, CDR1 is ENHRY and CDR2 is SYGVKD. The CDR3 length is 13 residues. V gave up 11 bases and J gave up 2 bases, with 15 bases separating them.

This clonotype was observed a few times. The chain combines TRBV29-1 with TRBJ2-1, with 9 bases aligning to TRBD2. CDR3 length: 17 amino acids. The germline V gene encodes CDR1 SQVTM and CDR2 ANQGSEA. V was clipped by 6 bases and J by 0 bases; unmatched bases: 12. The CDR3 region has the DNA TGCAGCGTCCGGAGGCGGGAGGGCTTCAACTCCTACAATGAGCAGTTCTTC. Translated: CSVRRREGFNSYNEQFF.

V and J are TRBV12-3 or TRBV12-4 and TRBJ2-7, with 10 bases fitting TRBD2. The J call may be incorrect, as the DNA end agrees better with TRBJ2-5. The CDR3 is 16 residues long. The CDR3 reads CASSLESSGSQETQYF. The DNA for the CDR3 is TGTGCCAGCAGTTTAGAGTCTAGCGGGAGTCAAGAGACCCAGTACTTC.

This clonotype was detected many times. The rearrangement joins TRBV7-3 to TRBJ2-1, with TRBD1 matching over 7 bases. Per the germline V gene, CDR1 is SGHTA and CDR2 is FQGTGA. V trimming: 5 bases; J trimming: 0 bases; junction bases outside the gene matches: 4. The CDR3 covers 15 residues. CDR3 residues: CASSGAGGSYNEQFF. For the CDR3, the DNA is TGTGCCAGCAGCGGAGCAGGGGGCTCCTACAATGAGCAGTTCTTC.

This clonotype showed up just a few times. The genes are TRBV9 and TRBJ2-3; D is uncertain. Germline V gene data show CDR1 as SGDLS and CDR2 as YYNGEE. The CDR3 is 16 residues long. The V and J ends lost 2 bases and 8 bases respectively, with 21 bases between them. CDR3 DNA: TGTGCCAGCAGCGTGGGCGGCAATGACGAAATAAGTACGCAGTATTTT. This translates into CASSVGGNDEISTQYF.

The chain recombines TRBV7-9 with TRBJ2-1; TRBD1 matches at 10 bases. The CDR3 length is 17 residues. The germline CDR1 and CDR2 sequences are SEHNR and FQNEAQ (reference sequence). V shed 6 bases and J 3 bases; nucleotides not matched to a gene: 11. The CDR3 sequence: CASSPHFRDRGYNEQFF. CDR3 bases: TGTGCCAGCAGTCCACATTTCCGGGACAGGGGCTACAATGAGCAGTTCTTC.

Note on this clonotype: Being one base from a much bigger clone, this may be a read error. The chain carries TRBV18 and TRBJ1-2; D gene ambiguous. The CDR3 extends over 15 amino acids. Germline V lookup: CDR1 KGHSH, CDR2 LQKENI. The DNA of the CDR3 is TGTGCCAGCTCCCGCAGAACGGGCCCCGGGGATGGCCACACCTTC. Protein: CASSRRTGPGDGHTF.

The CDR3, as DNA: TGTGCCAGCTCACCAAGGACTAGTATGCCAGATACGCAGTATTTT. Encoded protein: CASSPRTSMPDTQYF. The chain employs TRBV18 and TRBJ2-3; 7 bases map to TRBD2. The CDR3 totals 15 residues. J gave up 4 bases and V 2 bases, and 6 bases lay outside the gene matches. CDR1 and CDR2 from the germline V gene are KGHSH and LQKENI.

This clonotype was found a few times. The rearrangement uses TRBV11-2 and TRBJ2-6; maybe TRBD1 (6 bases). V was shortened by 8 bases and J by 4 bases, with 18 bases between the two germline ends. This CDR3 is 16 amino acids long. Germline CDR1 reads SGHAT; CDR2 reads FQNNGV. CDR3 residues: CASYSKQGSGANVLTF. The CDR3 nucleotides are TGTGCCAGCTATTCTAAACAGGGTTCAGGGGCCAACGTCCTGACTTTC.

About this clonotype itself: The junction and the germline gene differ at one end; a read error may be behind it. The CDR3 nucleotides read TGCAGTGCTAGAGGGGGACTAACAGGGTTCCATGGCTGCACCTTC. It translates to CSARGGLTGFHGCTF. The V and J genes are TRBV20-1 and TRBJ1-2; tentative D call: TRBD1 (6 bases). This CDR3 is 15 amino acids long. The germline CDR1 and CDR2 sequences are DFQATT and SNEGSKA (reference sequence).

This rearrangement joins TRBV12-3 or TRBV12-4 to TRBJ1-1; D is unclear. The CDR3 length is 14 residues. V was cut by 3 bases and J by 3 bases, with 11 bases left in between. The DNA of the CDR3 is TGTGCCAGCAGTTTCAAGCGGAGGGACACTGAAGCTTTCTTT. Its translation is CASSFKRRDTEAFF.

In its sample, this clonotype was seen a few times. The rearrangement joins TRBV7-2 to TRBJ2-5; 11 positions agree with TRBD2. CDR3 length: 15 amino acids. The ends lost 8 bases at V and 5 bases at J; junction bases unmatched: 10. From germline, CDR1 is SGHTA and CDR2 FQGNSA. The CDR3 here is CASGPIAGGDETQYF. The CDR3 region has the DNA TGTGCCAGCGGACCAATAGCGGGAGGGGATGAGACCCAGTACTTC.

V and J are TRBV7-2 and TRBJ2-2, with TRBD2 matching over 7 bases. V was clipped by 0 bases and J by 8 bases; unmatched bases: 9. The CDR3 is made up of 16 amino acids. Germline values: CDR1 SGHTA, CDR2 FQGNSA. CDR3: CASSLALAFTPGELFF. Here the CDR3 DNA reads TGTGCCAGCAGCTTAGCACTAGCGTTTACACCGGGGGAGCTGTTTTTT.

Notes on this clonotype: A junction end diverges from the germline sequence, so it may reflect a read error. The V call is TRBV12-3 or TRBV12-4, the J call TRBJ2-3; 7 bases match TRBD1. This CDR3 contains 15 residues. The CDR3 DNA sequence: TGTGCCAGCAGTTTGGACAGGTTCCGCACAGATACGGAGTATTTT. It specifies CASSLDRFRTDTEYF.

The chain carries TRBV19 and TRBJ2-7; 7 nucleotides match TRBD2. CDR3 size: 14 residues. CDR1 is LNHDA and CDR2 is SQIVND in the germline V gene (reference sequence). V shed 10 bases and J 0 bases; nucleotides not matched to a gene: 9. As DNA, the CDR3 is TGTGCCACAAAGGCGGCTAGCGGCTCCTACGAGCAGTACTTC. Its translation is CATKAASGSYEQYF.

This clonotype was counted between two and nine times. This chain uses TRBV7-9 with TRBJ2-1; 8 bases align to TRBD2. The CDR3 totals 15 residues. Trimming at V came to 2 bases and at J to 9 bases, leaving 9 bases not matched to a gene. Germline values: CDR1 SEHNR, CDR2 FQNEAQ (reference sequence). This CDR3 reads CASSLSAGGSGEQFF. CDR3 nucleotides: TGTGCCAGCAGCTTATCGGCGGGGGGTTCCGGTGAGCAGTTCTTC.

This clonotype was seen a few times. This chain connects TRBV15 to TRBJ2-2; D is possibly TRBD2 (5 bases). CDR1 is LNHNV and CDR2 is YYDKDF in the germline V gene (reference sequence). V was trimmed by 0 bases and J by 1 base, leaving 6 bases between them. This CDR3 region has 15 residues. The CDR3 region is CATSRDRGNTGELFF. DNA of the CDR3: TGTGCCACCAGCAGAGATCGGGGGAACACCGGGGAGCTGTTTTTT. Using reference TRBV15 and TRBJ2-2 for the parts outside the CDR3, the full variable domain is DAMVIQNPRYQVTQFGKPVTLSCSQTLNHNVMYWYQQKSSQAPKLLFHYYDKDFNNEADTPDNFQSRRPNTSFCFLDIRSPGLGDTAMYLCATSRDRGNTGELFFGEGSRLTVL.

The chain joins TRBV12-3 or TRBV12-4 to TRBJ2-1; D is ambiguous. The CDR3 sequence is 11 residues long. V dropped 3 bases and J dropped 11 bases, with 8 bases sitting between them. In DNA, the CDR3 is TGTGCCAGCAGTTTCTCCACGCAGCAGTTCTTC. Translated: CASSFSTQQFF.

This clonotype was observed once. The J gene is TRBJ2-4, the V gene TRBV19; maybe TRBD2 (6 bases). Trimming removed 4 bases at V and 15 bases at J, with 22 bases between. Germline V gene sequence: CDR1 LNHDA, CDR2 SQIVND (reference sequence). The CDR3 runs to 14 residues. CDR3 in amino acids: CASSTDPGLHLMYF. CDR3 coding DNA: TGTGCCAGTAGTACCGATCCGGGACTCCACCTCATGTACTTC.

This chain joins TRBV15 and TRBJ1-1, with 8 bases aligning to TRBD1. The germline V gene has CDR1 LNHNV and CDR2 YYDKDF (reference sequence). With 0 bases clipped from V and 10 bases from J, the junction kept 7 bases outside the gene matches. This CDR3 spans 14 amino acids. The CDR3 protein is CATSREDRDEVAFF. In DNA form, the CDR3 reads TGTGCCACCAGCAGAGAGGACAGGGATGAGGTAGCTTTCTTT.

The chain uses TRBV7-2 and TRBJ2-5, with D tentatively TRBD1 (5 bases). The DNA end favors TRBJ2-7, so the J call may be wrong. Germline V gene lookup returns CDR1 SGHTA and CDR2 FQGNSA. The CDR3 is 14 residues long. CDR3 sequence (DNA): TGTGCCAGCAGCTTAACCCAGGGAAGGAACGAGCAGTACTTC. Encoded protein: CASSLTQGRNEQYF.

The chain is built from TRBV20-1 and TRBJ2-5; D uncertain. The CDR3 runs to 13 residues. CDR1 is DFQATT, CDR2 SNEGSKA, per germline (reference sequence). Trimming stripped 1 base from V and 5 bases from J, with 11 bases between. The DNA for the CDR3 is TGCAGTGCTAGAGCCCCCTCGAGGGAGACCCAGTACTTC. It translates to CSARAPSRETQYF.

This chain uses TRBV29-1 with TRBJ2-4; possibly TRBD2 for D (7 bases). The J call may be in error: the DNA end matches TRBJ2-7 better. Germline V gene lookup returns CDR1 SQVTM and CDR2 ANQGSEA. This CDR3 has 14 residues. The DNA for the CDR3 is TGCAGCGTTGGGGGGAGGGGGTATTCCTACGAGCAGTACTTC. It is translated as CSVGGRGYSYEQYF.

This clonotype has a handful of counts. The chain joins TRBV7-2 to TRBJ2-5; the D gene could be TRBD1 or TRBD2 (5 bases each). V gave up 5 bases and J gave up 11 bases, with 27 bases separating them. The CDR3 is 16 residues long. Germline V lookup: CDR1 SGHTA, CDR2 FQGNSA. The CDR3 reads CASSQSGLASTLEQYF. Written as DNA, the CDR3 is TGTGCCAGCAGCCAATCAGGGCTAGCCTCTACCCTTGAGCAGTACTTC.

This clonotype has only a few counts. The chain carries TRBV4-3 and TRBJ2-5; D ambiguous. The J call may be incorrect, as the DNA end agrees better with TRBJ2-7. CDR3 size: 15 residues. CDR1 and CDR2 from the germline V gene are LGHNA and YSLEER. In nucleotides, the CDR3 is TGCGCCAGCAGCCAAGATCTCGGGTCGCTCTACGAGCAGTACTTC. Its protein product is CASSQDLGSLYEQYF.

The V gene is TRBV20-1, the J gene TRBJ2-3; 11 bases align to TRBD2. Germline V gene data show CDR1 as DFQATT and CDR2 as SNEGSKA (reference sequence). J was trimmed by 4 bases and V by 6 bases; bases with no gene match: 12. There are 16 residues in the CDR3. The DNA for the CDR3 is TGCAGTGCCCATATAGCGGGAGGGCCCGGGTCAGATACGCAGTATTTT. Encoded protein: CSAHIAGGPGSDTQYF.